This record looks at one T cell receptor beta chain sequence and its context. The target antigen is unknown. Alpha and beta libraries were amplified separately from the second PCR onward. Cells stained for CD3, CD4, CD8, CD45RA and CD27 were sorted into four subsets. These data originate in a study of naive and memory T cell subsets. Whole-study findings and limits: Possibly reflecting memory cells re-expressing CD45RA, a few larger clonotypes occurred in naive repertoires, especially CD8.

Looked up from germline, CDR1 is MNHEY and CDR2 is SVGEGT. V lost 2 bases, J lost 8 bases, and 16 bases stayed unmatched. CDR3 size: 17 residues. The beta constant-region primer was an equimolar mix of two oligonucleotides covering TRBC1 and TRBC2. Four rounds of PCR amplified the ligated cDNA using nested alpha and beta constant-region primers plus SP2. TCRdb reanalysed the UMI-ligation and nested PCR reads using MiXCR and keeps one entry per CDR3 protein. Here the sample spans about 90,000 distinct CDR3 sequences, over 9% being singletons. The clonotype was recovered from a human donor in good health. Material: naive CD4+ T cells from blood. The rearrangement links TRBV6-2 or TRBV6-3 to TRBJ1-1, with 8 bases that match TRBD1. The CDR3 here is CASSYPGQGHPIREAFF. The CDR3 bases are TGTGCCAGCAGTTACCCCGGACAGGGACATCCGATTCGCGAAGCTTTCTTT.